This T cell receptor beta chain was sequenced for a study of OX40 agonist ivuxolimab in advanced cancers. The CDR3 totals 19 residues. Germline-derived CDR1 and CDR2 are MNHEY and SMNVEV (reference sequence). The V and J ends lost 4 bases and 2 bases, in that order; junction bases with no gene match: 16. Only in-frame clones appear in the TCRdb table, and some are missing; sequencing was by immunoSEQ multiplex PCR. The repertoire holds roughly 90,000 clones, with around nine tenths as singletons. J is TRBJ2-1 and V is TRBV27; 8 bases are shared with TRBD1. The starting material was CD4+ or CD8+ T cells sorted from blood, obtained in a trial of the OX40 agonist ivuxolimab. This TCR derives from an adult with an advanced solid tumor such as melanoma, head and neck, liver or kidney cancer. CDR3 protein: CASSYQPQIPGGAYNEQFF. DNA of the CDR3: TGTGCCAGCAGTTACCAACCCCAAATACCAGGGGGCGCCTACAATGAGCAGTTCTTC.